This T cell receptor beta chain is from a study of T-cell memory formation after mild COVID-19. TCRdb itself ran the 5' RACE reads through MiXCR, one entry per CDR3 protein. The sample shows a few hundred thousand distinct CDR3 sequences, 20% to 25% of them seen only once. This sequence was found in a man aged 18 to 29 who had mild COVID-19 (a few samples of this study predate the infection). Cell type and time point are not known. The sample comprised PBMCs or a T cell subset sorted from them (not recorded which).

The chain's CDR3 is CSASSGGAETQYF. The CDR3 DNA is TGCAGTGCTAGTAGCGGGGGGGCTGAGACCCAGTACTTC. The V call is TRBV20-1, the J call TRBJ2-5; 11 bases are shared with TRBD2. The V gene's germline CDR1 is DFQATT and CDR2 SNEGSKA (reference sequence). The length of the CDR3 is 13 residues. The V gene end was trimmed by 3 bases and the J gene end by 5 bases; junction bases not matched to a gene: 2.